Each of the 3 T cell receptor beta chains below was sequenced from the same sample in a study of T cell changes during pregnancy in multiple sclerosis. Here immunoSEQ multiplex PCR was the method, and the copy in TCRdb shows in-frame clones only, minus some. The profile shows about 99,000 clones, roughly 92% of them singletons. Material: peripheral blood, obtained after pregnancy. These receptors all stem from a female donor with multiple sclerosis, enrolled in a pregnancy study.

The chain uses TRBV2 and TRBJ2-5; possible D gene TRBD1, 5 bases. The V end was cut by 1 base, the J end by 0 bases, with 6 bases between. CDR3 length equals 14 residues. Germline assignment: CDR1 SNHLY and CDR2 FYNNEI. The chain's CDR3 is CASSEGQYQETQYF. CDR3 bases: TGTGCCAGCAGTGAAGGACAGTACCAAGAGACCCAGTACTTC.

This chain uses TRBV19 with TRBJ1-1; maybe TRBD1 (6 bases). The CDR3 covers 15 residues. V lost 5 bases, J lost 0 bases, and 13 bases lay in between. Germline CDR1 and CDR2: LNHDA and SQIVND (reference sequence). The DNA of the CDR3 is TGTGCCAGTAGTGACCGGGGGGCCTTGAACACTGAAGCTTTCTTT. This sequence encodes CASSDRGALNTEAFF.

In its sample, this clone was seen once. This chain uses TRBV25-1 with TRBJ1-2; 7 bases match TRBD1. The CDR3 has 13 amino acids. Germline V CDR1 and CDR2: MGHDK, SYGVNS. With 5 bases clipped from V and 4 bases from J, the junction kept 4 bases outside the gene matches. This chain's CDR3 is CASSRDSRYGYTF. DNA of the CDR3: TGTGCCAGCAGTCGGGACAGCCGCTATGGCTACACCTTC.